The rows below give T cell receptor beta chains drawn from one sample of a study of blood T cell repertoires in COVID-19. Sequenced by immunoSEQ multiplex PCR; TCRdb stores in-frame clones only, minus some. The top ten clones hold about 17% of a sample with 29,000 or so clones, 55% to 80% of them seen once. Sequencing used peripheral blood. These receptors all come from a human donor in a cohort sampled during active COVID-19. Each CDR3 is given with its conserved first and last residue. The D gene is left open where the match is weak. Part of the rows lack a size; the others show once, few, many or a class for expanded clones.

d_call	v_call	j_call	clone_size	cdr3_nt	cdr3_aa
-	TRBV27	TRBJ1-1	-	TGTGCCAGCAGTTTAGAGTGGTTCACTGAAGCTTTCTTT	CASSLEWFTEAFF
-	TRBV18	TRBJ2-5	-	TGTGCCAGCTCACCACTAGCGGAAGAGACCCAGTACTTC	CASSPLAEETQYF
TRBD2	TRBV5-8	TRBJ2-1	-	TGTGCCAGCAGGCCAACTTTTCTTAGCGGGGGCTTGTTCTTC	CASRPTFLSGGLFF
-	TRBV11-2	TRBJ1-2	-	TGTGCCAGCAGCTTAGGTCAGATCTATGGCTACACCTTC	CASSLGQIYGYTF
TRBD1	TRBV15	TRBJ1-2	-	TGTGCCACCAGCCTCGGGGACAGGGTATATGGCTACACCTTC	CATSLGDRVYGYTF
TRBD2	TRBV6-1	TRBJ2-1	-	TGTGCCAGCGGGGGGGCCTACAATGAGCAGTTCTTC	CASGGAYNEQFF
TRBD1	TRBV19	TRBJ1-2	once	TGTGCCAGTAGTATTGGACAGGGGATTTCTGGCTACACCTTC	CASSIGQGISGYTF
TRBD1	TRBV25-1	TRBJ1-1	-	TGTGCCAGCAGGGCGGGGACAGTCACTGAAGCTTTCTTT	CASRAGTVTEAFF
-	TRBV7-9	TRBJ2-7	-	TGTGCCAGCAGCTTACTACAGGATCCCTACGAGCAGTACTTC	CASSLLQDPYEQYF
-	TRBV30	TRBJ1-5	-	TGTGCCTGGAGTAATGGGGGCGCAAATCAGCCCCAGCATTTT	CAWSNGGANQPQHF
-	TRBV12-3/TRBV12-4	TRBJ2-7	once	TGTGCCAGCAGTTTATCGGGGGCCTACGAGCAGTACTTC	CASSLSGAYEQYF
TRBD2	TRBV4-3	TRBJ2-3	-	TGCGCCAGCAGCCAAGATATAGGGGAGGGGACAGATACGCAGTATTTT	CASSQDIGEGTDTQYF
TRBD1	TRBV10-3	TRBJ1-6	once	TGTGCCATCAGCCCCCCGGGACAGGGGAATTCACCCCTCCACTTT	CAISPPGQGNSPLHF
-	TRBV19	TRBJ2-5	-	TGTGCCAGTAAAGCCCACAGGACGAGAGGGGGCCAAGAGACCCAGTACTTC	CASKAHRTRGGQETQYF
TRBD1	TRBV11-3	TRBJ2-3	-	TGTGCCAGCAGCGAAATCCTTGGGACAGCAGTAGATACGCAGTATTTT	CASSEILGTAVDTQYF
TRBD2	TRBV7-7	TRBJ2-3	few	TGTGCCAGCAGCTTAGCGGGAGGGCCCACAGATACGCAGTATTTT	CASSLAGGPTDTQYF
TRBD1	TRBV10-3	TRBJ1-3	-	TGTGCCATCAGGAGACAGGGGGCGGACACCATATATTTT	CAIRRQGADTIYF
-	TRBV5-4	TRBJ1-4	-	TGTGCCAGCAGCTTTGAGAGTGAAAAACTGTTTTTT	CASSFESEKLFF
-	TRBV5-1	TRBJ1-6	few	TGCGCCAGCAGCCAACAGGGTGGAAATTCACCCCTCCACTTT	CASSQQGGNSPLHF
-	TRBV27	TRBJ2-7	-	TGTGCCAGCAGCTTTAGGGGCCCTCGGTACGAGCAGTACTTC	CASSFRGPRYEQYF
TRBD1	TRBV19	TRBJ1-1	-	TGTGCCAGTAGTCCGTACCTGGGACAGGGGAGCAAAGGCACTGAAGCTTTCTTT	CASSPYLGQGSKGTEAFF
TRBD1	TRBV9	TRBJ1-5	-	TGTGCCAGCAGCGTAGGGGTAGGGGGCAGGCAGCCCCAGCATTTT	CASSVGVGGRQPQHF
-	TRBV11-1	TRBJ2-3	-	TGTGCCAGCAGCCCCATCAGGGGAGGGATCCCAGATACGCAGTATTTT	CASSPIRGGIPDTQYF
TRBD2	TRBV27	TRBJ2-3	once	TGTGCCAGCAGTGCCGGGGGGGGTAGCACAGATACGCAGTATTTT	CASSAGGGSTDTQYF
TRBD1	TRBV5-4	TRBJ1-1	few	TGTGCCAGCAGCCCGGACAGGGTGGCCTTGGGCACTGAAGCTTTCTTT	CASSPDRVALGTEAFF
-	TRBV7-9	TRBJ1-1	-	TGTGCCAGCAGACCTCTTTCCTCTGAGACAGAAATAATCGAAGCTTTCTTT	CASRPLSSETEIIEAFF
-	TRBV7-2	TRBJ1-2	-	TGTGCCAGCAGCATGCCGGGTCTCCCCTACACCTTC	CASSMPGLPYTF
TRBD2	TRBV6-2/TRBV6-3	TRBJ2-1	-	TGTGCCAGCAGTACCGGACTAGCGGGCCGCAATGAGCAGTTCTTC	CASSTGLAGRNEQFF
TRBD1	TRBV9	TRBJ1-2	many	TGTGCCAGCAGCGACGGGACAGCTAACTATGGCTACACCTTC	CASSDGTANYGYTF
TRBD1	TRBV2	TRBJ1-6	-	TGTGCCAGCTATCCGGACAGGGGTGTAGGTTCACCCCTCCACTTT	CASYPDRGVGSPLHF
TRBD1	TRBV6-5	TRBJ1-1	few	TGTGCCAGCAGCAAAGGACAGGGTAGGAGTGAAGCTTTCTTT	CASSKGQGRSEAFF
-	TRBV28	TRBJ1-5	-	TGTGCCAGCAGTCCAGGGGAGAGGGGCAATCAGCCCCAGCATTTT	CASSPGERGNQPQHF
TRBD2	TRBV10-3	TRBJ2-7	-	TGTGCCATCAGTGGGGTAGCGGGAGGGATTTCCTACGAGCAGTACTTC	CAISGVAGGISYEQYF
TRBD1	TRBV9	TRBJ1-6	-	TGTGCCAGCAGCGTGCTCGCGGGAACAGGGGGAAATTCACCCCTCCACTTT	CASSVLAGTGGNSPLHF
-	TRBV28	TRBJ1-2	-	TGTGCCAGCAGACCCGGGAACAAGGGAGGCTACACCTTC	CASRPGNKGGYTF
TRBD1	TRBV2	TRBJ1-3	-	TGTGCCAGCAGTGAAGCGACAGGGGGCTCTGGAAACACCATATATTTT	CASSEATGGSGNTIYF
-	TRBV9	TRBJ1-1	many	TGTGCCAGCAGCCCCGGGGGGAACACTGAAGCTTTCTTT	CASSPGGNTEAFF
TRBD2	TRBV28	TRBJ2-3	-	TGTGCCAGCAGTTTATCCCTAGCGGGTTACACAGATACGCAGTATTTT	CASSLSLAGYTDTQYF
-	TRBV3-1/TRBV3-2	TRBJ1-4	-	TGTGCCAGCGCCATGGTGTACGAGGCAACTAATGAAAAACTGTTTTTT	CASAMVYEATNEKLFF
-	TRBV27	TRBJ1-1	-	TGTGCCAGCAGACCCAGTGGCGGAAGCTTGGGTTTT	CASRPSGGSLGF